The clone carrying this T cell receptor beta chain was counted ten times or more. Antigen unknown. The sample comes from a study of blood T cells in healthy people across ages. Points from the study as a whole: TCR beta diversity tracked closely with naive T cell percentage. Significant beta diversity loss was already apparent by age approximately 38, declining roughly linearly.

It was with a sample-barcoded 5' primer and a J-beta primer mix that a second PCR of roughly 7 to 12 cycles was run. Each TCR beta cDNA got a 12-nucleotide random molecular identifier. In TCRdb, the 5' RACE reads were re-called with MiXCR into one record per CDR3 protein. The table records 1.5 million to 2 million distinct CDR3 sequences, roughly 27% of them present only once. The sample was blood. The sequence came from a woman aged 30 to 39 in good health.

CDR3 DNA sequence: TGCAGCGTCACGAGGGGTAACCAAGAGACCCAGTACTTC. Translation gives CSVTRGNQETQYF. The V call is TRBV29-1, the J call TRBJ2-5; D assignment may be TRBD1 or TRBD2 (5 bases each). With 6 bases removed from V and 0 bases from J, the gap between germline ends came to 11 bases. The CDR3 covers 13 residues. The germline CDR1 and CDR2 sequences are SQVTM and ANQGSEA.